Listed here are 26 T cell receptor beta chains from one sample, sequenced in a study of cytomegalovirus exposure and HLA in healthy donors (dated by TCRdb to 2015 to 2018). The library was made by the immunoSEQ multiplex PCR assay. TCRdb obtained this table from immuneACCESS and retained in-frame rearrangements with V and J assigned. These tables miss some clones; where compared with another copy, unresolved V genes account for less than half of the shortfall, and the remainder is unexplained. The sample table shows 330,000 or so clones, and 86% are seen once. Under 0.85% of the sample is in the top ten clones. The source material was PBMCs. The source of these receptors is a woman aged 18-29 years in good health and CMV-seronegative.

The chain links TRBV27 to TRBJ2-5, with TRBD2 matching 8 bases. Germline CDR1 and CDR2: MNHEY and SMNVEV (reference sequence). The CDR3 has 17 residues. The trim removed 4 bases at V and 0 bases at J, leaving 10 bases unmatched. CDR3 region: CASSSSRSGSYQETQYF. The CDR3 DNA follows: TGTGCCAGCAGTTCATCCCGCAGCGGGAGCTACCAAGAGACCCAGTACTTC.

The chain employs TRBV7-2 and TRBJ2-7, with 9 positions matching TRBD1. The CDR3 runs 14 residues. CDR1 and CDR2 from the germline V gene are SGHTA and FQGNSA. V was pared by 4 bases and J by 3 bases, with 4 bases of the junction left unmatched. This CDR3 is CASSSDRGGYEQYF. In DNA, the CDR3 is TGTGCCAGCAGCTCTGACAGGGGGGGCTACGAGCAGTACTTC.

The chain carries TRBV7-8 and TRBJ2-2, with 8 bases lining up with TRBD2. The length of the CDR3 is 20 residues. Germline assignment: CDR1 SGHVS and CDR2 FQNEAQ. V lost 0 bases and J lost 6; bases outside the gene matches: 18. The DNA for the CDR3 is TGTGCCAGCAGCTTAGCTGGGGCCGGTTGGGAAGCGGGAGTCTCCGGGGAGCTGTTTTTT. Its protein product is CASSLAGAGWEAGVSGELFF.

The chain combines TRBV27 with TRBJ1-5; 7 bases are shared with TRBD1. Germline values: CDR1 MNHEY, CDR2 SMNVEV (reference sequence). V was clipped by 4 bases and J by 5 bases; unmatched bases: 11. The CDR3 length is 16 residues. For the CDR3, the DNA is TGTGCCAGCAGTTCTCTCCCAGGGGGTGGGGATCAGCCCCAGCATTTT. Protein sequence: CASSSLPGGGDQPQHF.

The CDR3 spells CASSFSGNQPQHF. CDR3 bases: TGTGCCAGCAGTTTCTCCGGGAATCAGCCCCAGCATTTT. V and J are TRBV6-5 and TRBJ1-5; D is unclear. CDR1 is MNHEY and CDR2 is SVGAGI in the germline V gene. The CDR3 runs to 13 residues. V shed 4 bases and J shed 4 bases, with 8 bases lying between them.

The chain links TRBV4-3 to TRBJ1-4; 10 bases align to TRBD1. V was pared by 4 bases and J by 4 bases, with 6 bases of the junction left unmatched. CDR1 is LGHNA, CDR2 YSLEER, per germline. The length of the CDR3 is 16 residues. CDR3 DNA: TGCGCCAGCAGCCGGGACAGGGGCAGTGATAATGAAAAACTGTTTTTT. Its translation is CASSRDRGSDNEKLFF.

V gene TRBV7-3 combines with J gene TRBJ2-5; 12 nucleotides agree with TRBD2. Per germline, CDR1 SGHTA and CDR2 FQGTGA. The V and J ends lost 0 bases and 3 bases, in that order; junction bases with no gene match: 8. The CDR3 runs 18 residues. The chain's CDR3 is CASSLTSLTSGSKETQYF. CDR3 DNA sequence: TGTGCCAGCAGCTTAACCTCCCTGACTAGCGGGAGTAAAGAGACCCAGTACTTC. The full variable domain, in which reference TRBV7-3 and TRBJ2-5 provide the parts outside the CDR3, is GAGVSQTPSNKVTEKGKYVELRCDPISGHTALYWYRQSLGQGPEFLIYFQGTGAADDSGLPNDRFFAVRPEGSVSTLKIQRTERGDSAVYLCASSLTSLTSGSKETQYFGPGTRLLVL.

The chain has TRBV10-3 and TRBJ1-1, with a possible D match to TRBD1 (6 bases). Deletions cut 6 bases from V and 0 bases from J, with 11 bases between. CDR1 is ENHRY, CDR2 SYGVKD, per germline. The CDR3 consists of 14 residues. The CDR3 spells CAISDRLMNTEAFF. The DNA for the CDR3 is TGTGCCATCAGCGACAGGCTAATGAACACTGAAGCTTTCTTT.

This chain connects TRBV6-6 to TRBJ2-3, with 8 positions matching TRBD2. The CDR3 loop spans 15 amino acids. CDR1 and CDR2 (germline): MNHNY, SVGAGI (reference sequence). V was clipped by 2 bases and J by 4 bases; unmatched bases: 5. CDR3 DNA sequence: TGTGCCAGCAGTTACAAGGCGGGAGGTGCAGATACGCAGTATTTT. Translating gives CASSYKAGGADTQYF.

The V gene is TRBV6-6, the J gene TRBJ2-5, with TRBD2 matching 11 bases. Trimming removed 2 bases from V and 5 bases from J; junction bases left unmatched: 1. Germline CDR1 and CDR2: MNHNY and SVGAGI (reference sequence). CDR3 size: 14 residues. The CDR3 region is CASSYASGRETQYF. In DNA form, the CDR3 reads TGTGCCAGCAGTTACGCTAGCGGGAGGGAGACCCAGTACTTC.

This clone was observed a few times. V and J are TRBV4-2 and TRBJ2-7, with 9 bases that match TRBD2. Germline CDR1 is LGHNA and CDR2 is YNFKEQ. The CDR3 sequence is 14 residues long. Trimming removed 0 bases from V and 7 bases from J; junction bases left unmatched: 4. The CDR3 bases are TGTGCCAGCAGCCAAGATGTGCTAGCGGGAGAGCAGTACTTC. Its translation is CASSQDVLAGEQYF.

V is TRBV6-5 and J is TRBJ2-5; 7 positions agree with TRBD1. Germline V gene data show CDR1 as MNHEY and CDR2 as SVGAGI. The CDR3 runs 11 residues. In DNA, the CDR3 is TGTGCTTGCCAGGGGGAAGAGACCCAGTACTTC. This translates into CACQGEETQYF.

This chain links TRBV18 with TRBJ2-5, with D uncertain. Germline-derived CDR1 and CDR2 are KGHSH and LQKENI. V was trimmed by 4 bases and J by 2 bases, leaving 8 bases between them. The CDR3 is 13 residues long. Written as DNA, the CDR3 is TGTGCCAGCTCACTCGGGTTGCAAGAGACCCAGTACTTC. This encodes CASSLGLQETQYF.

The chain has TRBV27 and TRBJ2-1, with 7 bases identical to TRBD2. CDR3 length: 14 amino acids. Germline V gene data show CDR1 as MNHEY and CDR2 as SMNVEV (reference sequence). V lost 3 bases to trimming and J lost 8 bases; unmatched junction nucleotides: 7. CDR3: CASSLTSPDDEQFF. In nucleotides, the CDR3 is TGTGCCAGCAGTTTGACTAGCCCCGACGATGAGCAGTTCTTC.

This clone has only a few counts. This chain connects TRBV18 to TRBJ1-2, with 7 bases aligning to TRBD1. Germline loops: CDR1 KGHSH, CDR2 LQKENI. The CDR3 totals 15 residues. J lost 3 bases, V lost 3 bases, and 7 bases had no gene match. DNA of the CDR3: TGTGCCAGCTCACCTAGGACAGGTTCGGACTATGGCTACACCTTC. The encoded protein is CASSPRTGSDYGYTF.

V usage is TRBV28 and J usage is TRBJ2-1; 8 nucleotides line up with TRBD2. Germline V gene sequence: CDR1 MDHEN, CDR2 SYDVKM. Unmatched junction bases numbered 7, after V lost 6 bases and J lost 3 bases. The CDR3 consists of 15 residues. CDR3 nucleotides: TGTGCCAGCAGGGCCAGCGGGAGAATCTACAATGAGCAGTTCTTC. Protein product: CASRASGRIYNEQFF.

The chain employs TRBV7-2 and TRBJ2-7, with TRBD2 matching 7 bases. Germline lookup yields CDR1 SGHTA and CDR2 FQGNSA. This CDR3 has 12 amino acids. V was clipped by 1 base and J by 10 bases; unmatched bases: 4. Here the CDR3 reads CASSLETSNQYF. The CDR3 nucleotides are TGTGCCAGCAGCTTAGAGACTAGCAATCAGTACTTC. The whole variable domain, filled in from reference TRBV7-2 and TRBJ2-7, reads GAGVSQSPSNKVTEKGKDVELRCDPISGHTALYWYRQSLGQGLEFLIYFQGNSAPDKSGLPSDRFSAERTGGSVSTLTIQRTQQEDSAVYLCASSLETSNQYFGPGTRLTVT.

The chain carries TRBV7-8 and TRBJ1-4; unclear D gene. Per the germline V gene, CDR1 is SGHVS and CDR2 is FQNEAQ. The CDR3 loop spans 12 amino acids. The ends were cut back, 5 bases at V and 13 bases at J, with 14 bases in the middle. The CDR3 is CASSPGLFGLFF. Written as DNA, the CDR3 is TGTGCCAGCAGCCCCGGACTCTTTGGACTGTTTTTT.

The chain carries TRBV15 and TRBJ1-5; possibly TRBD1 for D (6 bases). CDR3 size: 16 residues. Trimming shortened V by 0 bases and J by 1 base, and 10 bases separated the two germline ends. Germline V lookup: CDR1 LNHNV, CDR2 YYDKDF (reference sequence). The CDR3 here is CATSRDLGASNQPQHF. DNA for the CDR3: TGTGCCACCAGCAGAGATCTGGGGGCAAGCAATCAGCCCCAGCATTTT.

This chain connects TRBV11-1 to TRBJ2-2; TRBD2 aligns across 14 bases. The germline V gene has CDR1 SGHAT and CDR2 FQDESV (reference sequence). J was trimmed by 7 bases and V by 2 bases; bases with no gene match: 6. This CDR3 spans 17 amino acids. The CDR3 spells CASSLLTSGRAGGELFF. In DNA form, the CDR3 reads TGTGCCAGCAGCTTACTGACTAGCGGGAGGGCCGGCGGGGAGCTGTTTTTT.

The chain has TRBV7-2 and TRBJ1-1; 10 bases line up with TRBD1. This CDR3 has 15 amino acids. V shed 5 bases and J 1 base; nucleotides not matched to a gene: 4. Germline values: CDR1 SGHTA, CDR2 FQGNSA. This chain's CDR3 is CASSLGQGGNTEAFF. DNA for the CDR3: TGTGCCAGCAGCCTAGGACAGGGGGGGAACACTGAAGCTTTCTTT.

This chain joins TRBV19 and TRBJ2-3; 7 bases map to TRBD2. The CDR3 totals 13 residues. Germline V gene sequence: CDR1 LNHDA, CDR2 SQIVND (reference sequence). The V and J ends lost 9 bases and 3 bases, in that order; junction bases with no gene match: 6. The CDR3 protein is CASAGEATDTQYF. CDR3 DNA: TGTGCCAGCGCGGGAGAGGCTACAGATACGCAGTATTTT.

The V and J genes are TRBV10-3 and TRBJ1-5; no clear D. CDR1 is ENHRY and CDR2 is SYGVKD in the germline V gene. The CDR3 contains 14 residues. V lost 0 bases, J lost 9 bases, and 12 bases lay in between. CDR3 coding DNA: TGTGCCATCAGTGAGTCCTCGGAGATGGGGCCCCAGCATTTT. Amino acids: CAISESSEMGPQHF.

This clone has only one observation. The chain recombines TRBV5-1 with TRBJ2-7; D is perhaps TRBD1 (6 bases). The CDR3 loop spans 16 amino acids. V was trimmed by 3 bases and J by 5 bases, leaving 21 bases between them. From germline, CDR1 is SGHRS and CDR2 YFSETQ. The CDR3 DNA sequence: TGCGCCAGCAGCTCCGCAGGGGCGCTTACTACCAACGAGCAGTACTTC. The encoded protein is CASSSAGALTTNEQYF.

The CDR3 is CASSLMQTSDEQYF. DNA of the CDR3: TGTGCCAGCAGCTTAATGCAGACTAGCGACGAGCAGTACTTC. The chain couples TRBV7-2 to TRBJ2-7, with 8 nucleotides matching TRBD2. From germline, CDR1 is SGHTA and CDR2 FQGNSA. J lost 5 bases, V lost 2 bases, and 5 bases had no gene match. The CDR3 loop spans 14 amino acids.

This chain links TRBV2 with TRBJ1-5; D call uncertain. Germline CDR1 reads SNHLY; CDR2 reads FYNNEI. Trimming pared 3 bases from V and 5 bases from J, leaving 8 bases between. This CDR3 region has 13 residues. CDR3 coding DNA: TGTGCCAGCAGTGAGGAGGGAGATCAGCCCCAGCATTTT. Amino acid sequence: CASSEEGDQPQHF.